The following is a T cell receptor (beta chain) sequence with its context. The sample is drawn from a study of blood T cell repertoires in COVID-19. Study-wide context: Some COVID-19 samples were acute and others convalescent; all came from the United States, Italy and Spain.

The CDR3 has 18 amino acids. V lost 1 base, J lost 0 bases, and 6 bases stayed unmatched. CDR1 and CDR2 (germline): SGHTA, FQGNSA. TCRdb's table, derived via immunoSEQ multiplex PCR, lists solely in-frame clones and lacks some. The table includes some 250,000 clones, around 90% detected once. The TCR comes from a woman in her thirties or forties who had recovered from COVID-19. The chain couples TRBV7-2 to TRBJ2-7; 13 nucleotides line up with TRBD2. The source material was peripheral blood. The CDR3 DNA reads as TGTGCCAGCAGCTTAGTAGGGACTAGCGGGGTAAGCTCCTACGAGCAGTACTTC. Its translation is CASSLVGTSGVSSYEQYF.